The entry below gives a single T cell receptor beta chain sequence along with its context. What it binds is unknown. This sample is drawn from a study of cytomegalovirus exposure and HLA in healthy donors. Study-wide background: T cells numbering around 180 million yielded 100 million to 120 million unique TCR beta sequences in an earlier analysis. Findings of the study overall: Later on, an analysis tied approximately 17,000 TCR beta sequences to HLA alleles at 0.05 false discovery rate.

The PCR employed 60 Vbeta primers together with 13 Jbeta primers. Profiled with immunoSEQ multiplex PCR; TCRdb holds only in-frame clones, not every one. The table shows 65,000 to 95,000 clones, with roughly 80% occurring only once. The CDR3 is 15 amino acids. Germline CDR1 is SGHVS and CDR2 is FNYEAQ. V was pared by 2 bases and J by 3 bases, with 11 bases between. This clonotype was sampled from a man aged 50 to 60 in good health and CMV-seronegative. The material sequenced was PBMCs. The rearrangement links TRBV7-6 to TRBJ1-5, with D possibly matching TRBD1 (5 bases). DNA of the CDR3: TGTGCCAGCAGCTTAACCGACAGCACCAATCAGCCCCAGCATTTT. This gives the protein CASSLTDSTNQPQHF.